Given below is one TCR beta chain in context. This clone's antigen is unknown. Per-base qualities were not stored, and no clone one base away is much larger. Library preparation used the immunoSEQ multiplex PCR assay. This is the immuneACCESS table as TCRdb keeps it, with only in-frame sequences that have V and J called. A part of the clones is gone; compared with another copy, unresolved V genes explain less than half, and the rest is unexplained. The sample profile shows 150,000 or so clones; roughly 90% of them were found once. The ten largest clones capture approximately 2% of the sample. The data originate from a study of control samples from healthy donors and cancer patients (dated by TCRdb to 2020 to 2022). The germline V gene provides CDR1 SGHRS and CDR2 YFSETQ. V lost 1 base and J lost 3 bases; the stretch between them is 19 bases long. The CDR3 goes from the cysteine to the phenylalanine over 18 residues. Here the CDR3 DNA is all that survives: 54 bases in frame from base 1.

The source is a woman in her 50s in good health. The receptor chain draws on TRBV5-1 and TRBJ1-4, and perhaps TRBD1 as D gene, on 6 matching bases. Specimen: blood. The sequenced DNA is TGCGCCAGCAGCTTGTCCGGGACATCGGCTTTTCCTAATGAAAAACTGTTTTTT. Its amino acids are CASSLSGTSAFPNEKLFF.